These 22 T cell receptor beta chains came from one sample sequenced in a study of blood T cell repertoires in COVID-19. Using immunoSEQ multiplex PCR, the repertoire was profiled, and TCRdb retains in-frame clones only, with some absent. The sample records about 300,000 clones, 85% being singletons. Sequencing input: peripheral blood. The receptors shown here come from a human donor in a cohort sampled during active COVID-19.

The chain combines TRBV7-7 with TRBJ2-3, with D perhaps matching TRBD2 (6 bases). This CDR3 contains 15 residues. V lost 1 base and J 2 bases, leaving 10 bases between the germline ends. CDR1 and CDR2 from the germline V gene are SSHAT and FNYEAQ (reference sequence). The CDR3 nucleotides read TGTGCCAGCAGCTTAGAAGGGACTCACACAGATACGCAGTATTTT. Translating gives CASSLEGTHTDTQYF.

The chain uses TRBV18 and TRBJ2-7, with 12 bases lining up with TRBD2. This CDR3 spans 16 amino acids. From germline, CDR1 is KGHSH and CDR2 LQKENI. After removal of 5 bases from V and 0 bases from J, the junction contained 5 bases not matched to a gene. For the CDR3, the DNA is TGTGCCAGCTCAGCCATGACTAGCGGGAGCTCCTACGAGCAGTACTTC. Its protein product is CASSAMTSGSSYEQYF.

The gene calls are TRBV5-6 and TRBJ1-1; D not certain. With 2 bases removed from V and 3 bases from J, the gap between germline ends came to 14 bases. The CDR3 has 15 residues. Germline CDR1 reads SGHDT; CDR2 reads YYEEEE. The CDR3 region has the DNA TGTGCCAGCAGCTTCGGTCCCACTGAGGACACTGAAGCTTTCTTT. Protein product: CASSFGPTEDTEAFF.

The genes are TRBV11-3 and TRBJ2-2; no definite D call. Trimming stripped 5 bases from V and 0 bases from J, with 13 bases between. The CDR3 loop spans 16 amino acids. In germline, CDR1 is SGHNT, CDR2 YENEEA. DNA for the CDR3: TGTGCCAGCAGCCAATCGCTAGAGACGAACACCGGGGAGCTGTTTTTT. Translation gives CASSQSLETNTGELFF.

The chain joins TRBV7-2 to TRBJ1-1; 9 bases align to TRBD1. The germline V gene has CDR1 SGHTA and CDR2 FQGNSA. The CDR3 sequence is 13 residues long. The V and J ends lost 8 bases and 3 bases, in that order; junction bases with no gene match: 4. The CDR3 DNA sequence: TGTGCCAGCTTAGGACAGGGGTACACTGAAGCTTTCTTT. Encoded protein: CASLGQGYTEAFF.

This clone was seen a few times. V is TRBV5-5 and J is TRBJ1-2, with 7 bases aligning to TRBD1. CDR3 length: 14 amino acids. V lost 3 bases and J lost 1; bases outside the gene matches: 3. Germline values: CDR1 SGHKS, CDR2 YYEKEE (reference sequence). The CDR3 reads CASSSRQGNYGYTF. The DNA of the CDR3 is TGTGCCAGCAGCTCGCGACAGGGTAACTATGGCTACACCTTC.

V usage is TRBV15 and J usage is TRBJ1-1; D is perhaps TRBD1 (6 bases). This CDR3 is 19 amino acids long. From germline, CDR1 is LNHNV and CDR2 YYDKDF (reference sequence). Trimming shortened V by 0 bases and J by 2 bases, and 22 bases separated the two germline ends. The DNA for the CDR3 is TGTGCCACCAGCAGAGATATGGGACAAGGGGGTGTTAAAAACACTGAAGCTTTCTTT. This gives the protein CATSRDMGQGGVKNTEAFF.

The rearrangement links TRBV5-1 to TRBJ1-3; 8 nucleotides align to TRBD1. The CDR3 has 19 residues. Germline CDR1 reads SGHRS; CDR2 reads YFSETQ. V shed 7 bases, J shed 0 bases, and the junction held 18 bases outside the gene matches. The CDR3 nucleotides read TGCGCCAGCTTTCCCCACTTAAAAAAGGACAGGGTCTCTGGAAACACCATATATTTT. It is translated as CASFPHLKKDRVSGNTIYF.

The genes are TRBV7-9 and TRBJ1-6; 7 nucleotides match TRBD1. Per the germline V gene, CDR1 is SEHNR and CDR2 is FQNEAQ (reference sequence). This CDR3 has 13 residues. V lost 5 bases and J lost 7; bases outside the gene matches: 2. CDR3 loop: CASSEGANSPLHF. The CDR3 nucleotides are TGTGCCAGCAGCGAGGGGGCAAATTCACCCCTCCACTTT.

The chain combines TRBV4-3 with TRBJ1-1; D uncertain. V was clipped by 3 bases and J by 8 bases, with 13 bases between them. The CDR3 runs to 13 residues. Germline CDR1 and CDR2: LGHNA and YSLEER. CDR3 sequence reads: CASSQAFGYEAFF. The DNA of the CDR3 is TGCGCCAGCAGCCAGGCCTTCGGGTACGAAGCTTTCTTT.

This sequence joins TRBV4-1 and TRBJ2-5, with TRBD2 matching over 12 bases. The ends lost 2 bases at V and 2 bases at J; junction bases unmatched: 6. Germline loops: CDR1 MGHRA, CDR2 YSYEKL. This CDR3 has 17 amino acids. The DNA for the CDR3 is TGCGCCAGCAGCCAAAGAGGGACTAGCGGGTCTCAAGAGACCCAGTACTTC. Translated: CASSQRGTSGSQETQYF.

J is TRBJ1-2 and V is TRBV30; no clear D gene. The CDR3 has 11 residues. Per the germline V gene, CDR1 is GTSNPN and CDR2 is SVGIG (reference sequence). V was trimmed by 2 bases and J by 7 bases, leaving 8 bases between them. The chain's CDR3 is CAWSQQVGYTF. CDR3 bases: TGTGCCTGGAGTCAACAAGTTGGCTACACCTTC.

The gene calls are TRBV6-1 and TRBJ2-1, with TRBD2 matching over 14 bases. V shed 4 bases and J 9 bases; nucleotides not matched to a gene: 17. The CDR3 sequence is 19 residues long. Germline V gives CDR1 MNHNS, CDR2 SASEGT. The CDR3 here is CASSASLFSTSGRAPEQFF. In nucleotides, the CDR3 is TGTGCCAGCAGTGCCAGTCTGTTCTCGACTAGCGGGAGGGCCCCTGAGCAGTTCTTC.

V gene TRBV11-2 combines with J gene TRBJ2-5; TRBD1 matches at 7 bases. Germline loops: CDR1 SGHAT, CDR2 FQNNGV. Unmatched junction bases numbered 12, after V lost 1 base and J lost 1 base. The CDR3 is 18 residues long. Here the CDR3 reads CASSLGRLPAGGQETQYF. CDR3 DNA sequence: TGTGCCAGCAGCTTAGGCCGTCTACCCGCAGGGGGCCAAGAGACCCAGTACTTC.

The DNA of the CDR3 is TGTGCCAGCAGCGTAGCGGGGGAACAAGAGACCCAGTACTTC. Residues: CASSVAGEQETQYF. The chain employs TRBV9 and TRBJ2-5; the D gene is possibly TRBD2 (6 bases). The germline V gene has CDR1 SGDLS and CDR2 YYNGEE. The CDR3 loop spans 14 amino acids. Trimming shortened V by 0 bases and J by 2 bases, and 8 bases separated the two germline ends.

The genes are TRBV6-5 and TRBJ1-5; unclear D gene. The CDR3 loop spans 13 amino acids. CDR1 and CDR2 from the germline V gene are MNHEY and SVGAGI. The V end was cut by 2 bases, the J end by 6 bases, with 8 bases between. The CDR3 nucleotides are TGTGCCAGCAGTTACCTACCTCGTCAGCCCCAGCATTTT. The encoded protein is CASSYLPRQPQHF.

V gene TRBV23-1 combines with J gene TRBJ2-6; 7 bases match TRBD1. TRBV23-1 is noted as an ORF with a role that remains uncertain. This CDR3 comprises 15 residues. V dropped 4 bases and J dropped 10; count of bases not matched to a gene: 10. Here the CDR3 reads CASSPPIQGENVLTF. CDR3 DNA: TGCGCCAGCAGTCCCCCAATCCAGGGGGAGAACGTCCTGACTTTC.

This rearrangement joins TRBV3-1 (or the pseudogene TRBV3-2) to TRBJ2-1, with 8 bases aligning to TRBD2. Germline values: CDR1 LGHDT, CDR2 YNNKEL (reference sequence). The CDR3 covers 15 residues. With V trimmed by 0 bases and J by 6 bases, 4 bases remained unmatched. CDR3 in DNA: TGTGCCAGCAGCCAAGAAAAGGCGGGAGGCAATGAGCAGTTCTTC. It specifies CASSQEKAGGNEQFF.

In DNA form, the CDR3 reads TGTGCCAGCAGAACCAGGGGGCGAGGCTACACCTTC. It encodes CASRTRGRGYTF. The V and J genes are TRBV28 and TRBJ1-2; 8 bases align to TRBD1. Germline V gene lookup returns CDR1 MDHEN and CDR2 SYDVKM. There are 12 residues in the CDR3. V was pared by 6 bases and J by 8 bases, with 5 bases of the junction left unmatched.

The chain joins TRBV18 to TRBJ2-5; D unresolved. CDR1 is KGHSH, CDR2 LQKENI, per germline. The CDR3 consists of 15 residues. V shed 0 bases and J shed 5 bases, with 13 bases lying between them. The CDR3 loop reads CASSPPSVQAETQYF. The CDR3 DNA reads as TGTGCCAGCTCACCACCGTCGGTTCAGGCGGAGACCCAGTACTTC.

The chain is built from TRBV5-4 and TRBJ2-1, with 7 bases that match TRBD2. V dropped 0 bases and J dropped 0; count of bases not matched to a gene: 0. Germline V lookup: CDR1 SGHNT, CDR2 YYREEE (reference sequence). The CDR3 runs 15 residues. This CDR3 reads CASSLGGSSYNEQFF. The CDR3 DNA reads TGTGCCAGCAGCTTGGGCGGGAGCTCCTACAATGAGCAGTTCTTC.

The chain recombines TRBV4-1 with TRBJ2-7, with D uncertain. The CDR3 has 14 amino acids. V was clipped by 3 bases and J by 4 bases, with 13 bases between them. CDR1 MGHRA and CDR2 YSYEKL come from the germline V gene. The CDR3 nucleotides are TGCGCCAGCAGCCAGAAGACAAGTCCGTACGAGCAGTACTTC. Translating gives CASSQKTSPYEQYF.